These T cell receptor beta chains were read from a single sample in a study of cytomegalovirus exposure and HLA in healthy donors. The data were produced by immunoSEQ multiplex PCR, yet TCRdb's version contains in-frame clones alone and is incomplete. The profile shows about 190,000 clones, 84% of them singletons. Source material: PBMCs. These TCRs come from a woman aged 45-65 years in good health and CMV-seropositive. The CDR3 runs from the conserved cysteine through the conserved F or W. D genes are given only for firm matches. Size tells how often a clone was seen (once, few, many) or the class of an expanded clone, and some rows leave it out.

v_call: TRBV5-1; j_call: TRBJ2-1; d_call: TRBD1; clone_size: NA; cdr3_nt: TGCGCCAGCAGCTTCCTGTGGACAGGGTCGGATGAGCAGTTCTTC; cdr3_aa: CASSFLWTGSDEQFF
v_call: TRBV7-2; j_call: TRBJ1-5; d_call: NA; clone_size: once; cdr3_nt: TGTGCCAGCAGCACCTACTCCCGTCAGCCCCAGCATTTT; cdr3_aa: CASSTYSRQPQHF
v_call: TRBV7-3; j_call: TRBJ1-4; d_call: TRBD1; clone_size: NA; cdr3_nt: TGTGCCAGCAGCTCCAATCGACAGGGCTGGACTAATGAAAAACTGTTTTTT; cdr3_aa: CASSSNRQGWTNEKLFF
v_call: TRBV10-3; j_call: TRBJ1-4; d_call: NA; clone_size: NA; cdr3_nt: TGTACCATCAGTGAGTCGGAGGGGCGGGGAAAACTGTTTTTT; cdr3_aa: CTISESEGRGKLFF
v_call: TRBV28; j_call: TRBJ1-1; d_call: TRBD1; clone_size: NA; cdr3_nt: TGTGCCAGCAGTCAACGCCCGGACAGGGGGAACCGGAACACTGAAGCTTTCTTT; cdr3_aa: CASSQRPDRGNRNTEAFF
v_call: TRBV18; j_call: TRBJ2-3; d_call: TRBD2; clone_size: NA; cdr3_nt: TGTGCCAGCTCACCGGGGACTAGCGGAGTGAATACGCAGTATTTT; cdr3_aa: CASSPGTSGVNTQYF
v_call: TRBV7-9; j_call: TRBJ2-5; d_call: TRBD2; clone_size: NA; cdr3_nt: TGTGCCAGCAGCTTAGAGGCTAGCGGGGGGGCCGCGAAGACCCAGTACTTC; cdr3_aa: CASSLEASGGAAKTQYF
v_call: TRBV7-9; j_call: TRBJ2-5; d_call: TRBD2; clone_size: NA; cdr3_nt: TGTGCCAGCAGTCCTCCGACTAGCGGGTACCAAGAGACCCAGTACTTC; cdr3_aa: CASSPPTSGYQETQYF
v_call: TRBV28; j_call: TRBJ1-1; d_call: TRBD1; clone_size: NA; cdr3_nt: TGTGCCAGCAGTCTGACAGGGGCCCTGAACACTGAAGCTTTCTTT; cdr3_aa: CASSLTGALNTEAFF
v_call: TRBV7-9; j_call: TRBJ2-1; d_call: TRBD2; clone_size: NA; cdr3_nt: TGTGCCACCAAGCGGGGGGCCAACAATGAGCAGTTCTTC; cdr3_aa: CATKRGANNEQFF
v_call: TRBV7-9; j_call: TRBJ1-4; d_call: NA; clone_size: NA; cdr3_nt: TGTGCCAGCAGCTTAGCGGGTGGAGGGTTCGAACTGTTTTTT; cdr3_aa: CASSLAGGGFELFF
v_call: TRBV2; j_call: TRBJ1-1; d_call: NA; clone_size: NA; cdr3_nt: TGTGCCAGCAGTGTAGCTTCCTTGAACACTGAAGCTTTCTTT; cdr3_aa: CASSVASLNTEAFF
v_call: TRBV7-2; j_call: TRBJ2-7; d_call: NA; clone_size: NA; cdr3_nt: TGTGCCAGCAGCGCAAGGGACGGGACTTTCTACGAGCAGTACTTC; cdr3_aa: CASSARDGTFYEQYF
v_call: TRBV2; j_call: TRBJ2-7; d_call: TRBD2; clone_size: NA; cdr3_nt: TGTGCCAGCAGCCCCGAGGCTAGCGGCTCCTACGAGCAGTACTTC; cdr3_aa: CASSPEASGSYEQYF
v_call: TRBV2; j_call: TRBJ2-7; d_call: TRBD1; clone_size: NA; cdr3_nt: TGTGCCAGCAGTGGGACAGGGACCCCCTACGAGCAGTACTTC; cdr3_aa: CASSGTGTPYEQYF
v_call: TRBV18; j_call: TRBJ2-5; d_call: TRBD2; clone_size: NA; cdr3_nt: TGTGCCAGCTCAGTCACTTCACCGGGGGGCCAAGAGACCCAGTACTTC; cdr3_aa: CASSVTSPGGQETQYF
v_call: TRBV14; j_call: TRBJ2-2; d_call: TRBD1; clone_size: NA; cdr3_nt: TGTGCCAGCAGCTTCGGACAGGGGAGACAAGCCGGGGAGCTGTTTTTT; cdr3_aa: CASSFGQGRQAGELFF
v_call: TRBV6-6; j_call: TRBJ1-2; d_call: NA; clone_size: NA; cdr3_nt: TGTGCCAGCATCGACTGGGGGGTCGGGGGCTACACCTTC; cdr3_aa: CASIDWGVGGYTF
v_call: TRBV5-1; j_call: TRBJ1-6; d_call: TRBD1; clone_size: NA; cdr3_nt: TGCGCCAGCAGCTCGACAGGGGACCATTCACCCCTCCACTTT; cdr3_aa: CASSSTGDHSPLHF
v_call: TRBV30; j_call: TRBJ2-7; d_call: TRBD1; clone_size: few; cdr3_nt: TGTGCCTGGGGGGGACAGTACGAGCAGTACTTC; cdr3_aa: CAWGGQYEQYF
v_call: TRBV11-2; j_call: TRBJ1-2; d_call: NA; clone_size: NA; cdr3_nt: TGTGCCAGCAGCTTAGGACAGCTCTATGGCTACACCTTC; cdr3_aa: CASSLGQLYGYTF
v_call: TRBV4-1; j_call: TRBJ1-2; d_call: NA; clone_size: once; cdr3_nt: TGCGCCAGCAGCCCGTGGGGGGGCACCTACTATGGCTACACCTTC; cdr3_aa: CASSPWGGTYYGYTF